This T cell receptor (beta chain) was captured by sequencing in a study of T cells after yellow fever vaccination. Study background: The authors prepared low-cell-number fractions using SMART-Seq v4 Ultra Low Input.

This clonotype was counted a few times. Its matching antigen is unknown. Production of TCR cDNA was by 5'RACE template switching, which also added a universal primer site and UMIs. TCRdb ran MiXCR on the 5' RACE reads and lists one entry per CDR3 protein. The sample includes approximately 600,000 distinct CDR3 sequences, 9% to 15% of them seen just once. Study-wide results and caveats: A faster peak, day 5 versus 15, was reached by the weaker secondary response. Most primary-vaccination clones recurred post-booster (around 95% CD4, more than 85% CD8).

Germline CDR1 MNHNS, CDR2 SASEGT. Unmatched junction bases numbered 7, after V lost 6 bases and J lost 5 bases. The CDR3 has 14 residues. The sequence was obtained from a man in his thirties or forties who received the YFV17D yellow fever vaccine. This sequence joins TRBV6-1 and TRBJ2-3; 8 nucleotides agree with TRBD1. The specimen comprised PBMCs, sampled on the day of the yellow fever booster vaccination. Here the CDR3 DNA reads TGTGCCAGCAGGAAAACAGGGGGACAAGATACGCAGTATTTT. This gives the protein CASRKTGGQDTQYF.